This is a list of T cell receptor beta chains from one sample in a study of cytomegalovirus exposure and HLA in healthy donors. The repertoire was sequenced with immunoSEQ multiplex PCR; TCRdb's copy has only in-frame clones and lacks some. The sample lists approximately 69,000 clones; 70% to 75% were seen once. Sequencing was carried out using PBMCs. Receptors were obtained from a woman in her 30s in good health and CMV-seropositive. Each CDR3 is given with its conserved first and last residue. A D gene is named only where the DNA matches it firmly. A row's size may be missing; if present it is once, few, many or a size class.

D gene | J gene | V gene | clone size | CDR3 protein | CDR3 DNA
- | TRBJ1-1 | TRBV7-2 | - | CASSLSLRNTEAFF | TGTGCCAGCAGCTTATCACTTAGGAACACTGAAGCTTTCTTT
TRBD1 | TRBJ1-5 | TRBV7-2 | - | CASSDTGGKQPQHF | TGTGCCAGCAGTGACACAGGGGGCAAACAGCCCCAGCATTTT
TRBD1 | TRBJ2-7 | TRBV4-3 | - | CASSQGVYGQGLYEQYF | TGCGCCAGCAGCCAAGGAGTTTACGGACAGGGGCTCTACGAGCAGTACTTC
TRBD2 | TRBJ2-1 | TRBV7-2 | few | CASSQGAGGPREQFF | TGTGCCAGCAGTCAAGGAGCGGGAGGGCCGAGGGAGCAGTTCTTC
- | TRBJ2-5 | TRBV19 | - | CASSDRETQYF | TGTGCCAGTAGTGATCGGGAGACCCAGTACTTC
- | TRBJ1-5 | TRBV28 | - | CATAQGSGSGNQPQHF | TGTGCCACCGCGCAGGGTTCAGGTAGTGGCAATCAGCCCCAGCATTTT
TRBD1 | TRBJ2-1 | TRBV28 | - | CASRQTGGSSNEQFF | TGTGCCAGCAGACAGACAGGGGGCTCCTCTAATGAGCAGTTCTTC
TRBD2 | TRBJ2-1 | TRBV7-7 | few | CASSRGLAGNEQFF | TGTGCTAGCAGCCGGGGACTAGCTGGCAATGAGCAGTTCTTC
TRBD1 | TRBJ2-7 | TRBV30 | - | CAWSVGQTYEQYF | TGTGCCTGGAGTGTGGGACAGACTTACGAGCAGTACTTC
TRBD1 | TRBJ1-4 | TRBV6-5 | few | CASSTGQNNEKLFF | TGTGCCAGCAGTACGGGACAGAATAATGAAAAACTGTTTTTT
TRBD1 | TRBJ2-7 | TRBV15 | once | CATNLGTGKSYEQYF | TGTGCCACAAACCTGGGGACAGGGAAATCCTACGAGCAGTACTTC
TRBD1 | TRBJ2-2 | TRBV6-5 | - | CASSLLDRVTGELFF | TGTGCCAGCAGCCTACTCGACAGGGTCACCGGGGAGCTGTTTTTT
TRBD2 | TRBJ2-2 | TRBV6-5 | - | CASSQRGRSTGELFF | TGTGCCAGCTCCCAGCGGGGGCGAAGCACCGGGGAGCTGTTTTTT
TRBD1 | TRBJ2-4 | TRBV5-4 | - | CASSFIGGDGLAKNIQYF | TGTGCCAGCAGCTTTATAGGGGGCGATGGTTTAGCCAAAAACATTCAGTACTTC
TRBD1 | TRBJ2-2 | TRBV6-1 | - | CASSALDRDTGELFF | TGTGCCAGCAGTGCACTCGACAGGGACACCGGGGAGCTGTTTTTT
- | TRBJ1-3 | TRBV30 | - | CAWSGSRRGDPGNTIYF | TGTGCCTGGAGTGGGTCCAGGCGGGGGGATCCTGGAAACACCATATATTTT
TRBD2 | TRBJ2-1 | TRBV4-2 | - | CASSQDSGTSGRGPYNEQFF | TGTGCCAGCAGCCAAGATTCCGGGACTAGCGGGAGGGGCCCCTACAATGAGCAGTTCTTC
- | TRBJ1-2 | TRBV30 | - | CAWSVQFREGYGYTF | TGTGCCTGGAGTGTACAGTTCAGGGAAGGCTATGGCTACACCTTC
- | TRBJ1-3 | TRBV30 | once | CAWSMGTPGNTIYF | TGTGCCTGGAGTATGGGGACTCCTGGAAACACCATATATTTT
TRBD1 | TRBJ1-5 | TRBV5-1 | - | CASSWTGGSNQPQHF | TGCGCCAGCAGCTGGACAGGGGGTAGCAATCAGCCCCAGCATTTT
TRBD1 | TRBJ1-2 | TRBV5-4 | - | CASRRSGQGYGYTF | TGTGCCAGCAGACGATCCGGACAGGGGTATGGCTACACCTTC
TRBD1 | TRBJ2-7 | TRBV13 | - | CASSAIYRDRGYEQYF | TGTGCCAGCAGCGCGATCTACCGGGACAGGGGTTACGAGCAGTACTTC
- | TRBJ1-1 | TRBV30 | - | CAWSVPRIFNTEAFF | TGTGCCTGGAGTGTACCGAGGATTTTTAACACTGAAGCTTTCTTT
- | TRBJ2-7 | TRBV2 | - | CASEEAVTYEQYF | TGTGCCAGCGAGGAGGCCGTCACCTACGAGCAGTACTTC
TRBD2 | TRBJ2-7 | TRBV4-1 | - | CASSEGTSGGLYEQYF | TGCGCCAGCAGCGAAGGGACTAGCGGGGGATTATACGAGCAGTACTTC
- | TRBJ2-3 | TRBV4-1 | - | CASSQGLATHSKPDTQYF | TGCGCCAGCAGCCAAGGGCTAGCGACCCACAGTAAGCCAGATACGCAGTATTTT
TRBD2 | TRBJ2-3 | TRBV29-1 | - | CSAPGGGPRTDTQYF | TGCAGCGCTCCGGGGGGAGGACCTCGCACGGATACGCAGTATTTT
TRBD1 | TRBJ2-5 | TRBV4-1 | - | CASSQDYVKGQGRLQYF | TGCGCCAGCAGCCAAGATTATGTGAAAGGACAGGGAAGGTTGCAGTACTTC
TRBD1 | TRBJ1-2 | TRBV28 | - | CASSLPSNTQGHGYTF | TGTGCCAGCAGTCTCCCCTCCAACACACAGGGGCATGGCTACACCTTC
TRBD2 | TRBJ2-3 | TRBV4-1 | - | CASSQDLGGRADTQYF | TGCGCCAGCAGCCAAGATCTGGGCGGGAGAGCAGATACGCAGTATTTT
- | TRBJ1-5 | TRBV2 | - | CASRGGGGNQPQHF | TGTGCCAGCAGGGGGGGTGGGGGCAATCAGCCCCAGCATTTT
TRBD1 | TRBJ2-7 | TRBV29-1 | - | CSVGDSYEQYF | TGCAGCGTTGGGGACAGTTACGAGCAGTACTTC
TRBD2 | TRBJ2-2 | TRBV6-5 | - | CASSKAGDTGELFF | TGTGCCAGCAGCAAAGCGGGAGATACCGGGGAGCTGTTTTTT
TRBD2 | TRBJ2-5 | TRBV6-6 | - | CASSSGLAFQETQYF | TGTGCCAGCAGTTCGGGACTAGCGTTTCAAGAGACCCAGTACTTC
TRBD1 | TRBJ1-1 | TRBV27 | - | CASSPRTGGASAFF | TGTGCCAGCAGTCCGCGGACAGGGGGCGCGTCGGCTTTCTTT
- | TRBJ1-5 | TRBV28 | - | CASATRYGNQPQHF | TGTGCCAGCGCTACTCGGTATGGCAATCAGCCCCAGCATTTT
- | TRBJ2-3 | TRBV7-9 | - | CASSQTTYGDTQYF | TGTGCCAGCAGCCAAACGACTTATGGAGATACGCAGTATTTT
- | TRBJ2-1 | TRBV28 | - | CASSFLSKGSRNEQFF | TGTGCCAGCAGTTTCTTATCCAAAGGGAGTCGAAATGAGCAGTTCTTC
TRBD1 | TRBJ1-6 | TRBV5-6 | - | CASNTGQAWSPLHF | TGTGCCAGCAACACAGGACAGGCCTGGTCACCCCTCCACTTT
- | TRBJ2-1 | TRBV4-1 | - | CASSQVLETYNEQFF | TGCGCCAGCAGCCAAGTCCTAGAGACCTACAATGAGCAGTTCTTC
TRBD1 | TRBJ1-5 | TRBV10-3 | - | CAISDQGENQPQHF | TGTGCCATCAGTGACCAGGGGGAGAATCAGCCCCAGCATTTT
TRBD2 | TRBJ2-1 | TRBV4-3 | - | CASSQGLAGAENEQFF | TGCGCCAGCAGCCAAGGACTAGCGGGAGCAGAAAATGAGCAGTTCTTC
- | TRBJ1-3 | TRBV7-8 | - | CASSHRGSGNTIYF | TGTGCCAGCAGCCATAGGGGCTCTGGAAACACCATATATTTT
- | TRBJ1-3 | TRBV19 | - | CASSIRGDGNTIYF | TGTGCCAGTAGTATCCGGGGGGATGGAAACACCATATATTTT
- | TRBJ2-7 | TRBV5-1 | once | CASSWGLSPTEQYF | TGCGCCAGCAGCTGGGGACTTTCTCCTACCGAGCAGTACTTC
- | TRBJ1-2 | TRBV29-1 | - | CSVQGWGQVDGYTF | TGCAGCGTACAGGGTTGGGGGCAAGTCGATGGCTACACCTTC
- | TRBJ1-1 | TRBV11-2 | - | CASSLETLRGASEAFF | TGTGCCAGCAGCTTAGAAACCCTGCGGGGGGCGTCTGAAGCTTTCTTT
- | TRBJ1-3 | TRBV5-1 | once | CASRQTFSSGNTIYF | TGCGCCAGCAGGCAGACATTCTCCTCTGGAAACACCATATATTTT
- | TRBJ1-2 | TRBV15 | - | CATSRDLGSSDPTDYGYTF | TGTGCCACCAGCAGAGATCTGGGCAGCTCCGACCCCACTGACTATGGCTACACCTTC